Below are 26 T cell receptor beta chains sequenced from a single sample in a study of blood T cell repertoires in COVID-19. Produced via immunoSEQ multiplex PCR; TCRdb's table is partial and in-frame only. Of fewer than 450,000 clones in the sample, roughly 90% were seen once. Sequenced input: peripheral blood. The source is a woman in her 70s with COVID-19, enrolled during active disease.

This chain joins TRBV7-2 and TRBJ2-7, with 12 bases fitting TRBD1. The CDR3 is 16 residues long. With 3 bases clipped from V and 2 bases from J, the junction kept 5 bases outside the gene matches. CDR1 and CDR2 (germline): SGHTA, FQGNSA. DNA for the CDR3: TGTGCCAGCAGCTTGTCCGGGACAGGGGGCACCTACGAGCAGTACTTC. This codes for CASSLSGTGGTYEQYF.

The chain joins TRBV27 to TRBJ1-5; a weak D match, TRBD1 (5 bases). Germline V gene data show CDR1 as MNHEY and CDR2 as SMNVEV (reference sequence). The CDR3 covers 13 residues. With 10 bases removed from V and 4 bases from J, the gap between germline ends came to 14 bases. The CDR3 DNA is TGTGCCAAAGAGAACAGGCCTAATCAGCCCCAGCATTTT. Its translation is CAKENRPNQPQHF.

The V gene is TRBV5-4, the J gene TRBJ1-3; a weak D match, TRBD1 (5 bases). The V end was cut by 4 bases, the J end by 0 bases, with 11 bases between. Germline V gene data show CDR1 as SGHNT and CDR2 as YYREEE (reference sequence). The CDR3 runs to 15 residues. The CDR3 region is CASSPLQDSGNTIYF. CDR3 bases: TGTGCCAGCAGCCCCCTACAGGACTCTGGAAACACCATATATTTT.

The CDR3 DNA follows: TGTGCCAGCAGTACCCCACGGGGGAGAGAGACCCAGTACTTC. Translated: CASSTPRGRETQYF. This chain links TRBV6-5 with TRBJ2-5, with D maybe TRBD2 (6 bases). The V gene's germline CDR1 is MNHEY and CDR2 SVGAGI. Trimming cost V 5 bases and J 4 bases, with 14 bases left between them. The CDR3 has 14 residues.

The J gene is TRBJ2-7, the V gene TRBV27; the match to TRBD1 covers 9 bases. Germline loops: CDR1 MNHEY, CDR2 SMNVEV (reference sequence). The V segment lost 6 bases and the J segment 4 bases; nucleotides outside the gene matches: 13. This CDR3 is 16 amino acids long. Here the CDR3 reads CASSLNRDRVGYEQYF. The CDR3 region has the DNA TGTGCCAGCAGCCTTAACCGGGACAGGGTGGGTTACGAGCAGTACTTC.

The chain has TRBV18 and TRBJ1-1, with D possibly being TRBD1 (6 bases). Trimming took 1 base from V and 0 from J, leaving 21 bases between them. CDR1 and CDR2 from the germline V gene are KGHSH and LQKENI. The CDR3 runs 19 residues. The CDR3 spells CASSPLFLRGWAMNTEAFF. The CDR3 DNA follows: TGTGCCAGCTCACCACTATTTCTCAGGGGTTGGGCCATGAACACTGAAGCTTTCTTT. The full variable domain, with the rest looked up from reference TRBV18 and TRBJ1-1, is NAGVMQNPRHLVRRRGQEARLRCSPMKGHSHVYWYRQLPEEGLKFMVYLQKENIIDESGMPKERFSAEFPKEGPSILRIQQVVRGDSAAYFCASSPLFLRGWAMNTEAFFGQGTRLTVV.

The V gene is TRBV4-1, the J gene TRBJ1-1, with a tentative D call TRBD1 (6 bases). The CDR3 is made up of 15 amino acids. Germline V gives CDR1 MGHRA, CDR2 YSYEKL. V was shortened by 0 bases and J by 6 bases, with 14 bases between the two germline ends. In nucleotides, the CDR3 is TGCGCCAGCAGCCAAGATCGGGGGGCCAGGGCTGAAGCTTTCTTT. Protein: CASSQDRGARAEAFF.

The chain joins TRBV6-6 to TRBJ1-1; D remains unclear. Trimming shortened V by 2 bases and J by 5 bases, and 15 bases separated the two germline ends. Germline-derived CDR1 and CDR2 are MNHNY and SVGAGI (reference sequence). The CDR3 is 15 residues long. The CDR3 loop is CASSYTGSSKTEAFF. The CDR3 bases are TGTGCCAGCAGTTACACGGGGTCTAGCAAAACTGAAGCTTTCTTT.

The rearrangement links TRBV15 to TRBJ1-4; no reliable D call. This CDR3 is 15 amino acids long. V lost 1 base and J 4 bases, leaving 10 bases between the germline ends. From germline, CDR1 is LNHNV and CDR2 YYDKDF (reference sequence). The CDR3 DNA is TGTGCCACCAGCAGAGTGGCGGCCTATAATGAAAAACTGTTTTTT. Protein sequence: CATSRVAAYNEKLFF.

This sequence joins TRBV2 and TRBJ1-1, with 7 bases lining up with TRBD1. V lost 6 bases and J lost 5; bases outside the gene matches: 9. CDR1 and CDR2 (germline): SNHLY, FYNNEI. The CDR3 length is 14 residues. This CDR3 is CASSPGDRVTEAFF. The CDR3 nucleotides are TGTGCCAGCAGCCCAGGGGACAGAGTAACTGAAGCTTTCTTT.

This chain links TRBV7-2 with TRBJ2-7; 7 bases align to TRBD1. This CDR3 has 15 residues. V dropped 3 bases and J dropped 4; count of bases not matched to a gene: 9. The V gene's germline CDR1 is SGHTA and CDR2 FQGNSA. CDR3 sequence reads: CASSFSGTVEYEQYF. The CDR3 bases are TGTGCCAGCAGCTTTTCTGGGACAGTAGAATACGAGCAGTACTTC.

This clone was counted a few times. The chain uses TRBV6-5 and TRBJ1-1; tentative D call: TRBD1 (6 bases). Germline V gene sequence: CDR1 MNHEY, CDR2 SVGAGI. Trimming pared 7 bases from V and 1 base from J, leaving 7 bases between. The CDR3 is 12 amino acids. In nucleotides, the CDR3 is TGTGCCAGCACGGGACAGAACACTGAAGCTTTCTTT. Translation: CASTGQNTEAFF.

This chain uses TRBV2 with TRBJ2-7; weak D call: TRBD1 (6 bases). CDR1 is SNHLY and CDR2 is FYNNEI in the germline V gene. Deletions cut 9 bases from V and 2 bases from J, with 11 bases between. CDR3 length equals 12 residues. CDR3 nucleotides: TGTGCCAGACAGGGACCCCCCTACGAGCAGTACTTC. As protein: CARQGPPYEQYF.

Here the CDR3 DNA reads TGTGCCAGCAGTCCACCGGTGAGCGAGCAGTACTTC. It encodes CASSPPVSEQYF. The chain joins TRBV28 to TRBJ2-7; D unresolved. Per the germline V gene, CDR1 is MDHEN and CDR2 is SYDVKM. V was shortened by 5 bases and J by 6 bases, with 11 bases between the two germline ends. This CDR3 has 12 residues.

The chain joins TRBV12-2 to TRBJ2-5; the table's D call, TRBD2, was not checked against the DNA. TRBV12-2 is a pseudogene locus. This CDR3 has 14 amino acids. The CDR3 here is CASRCGGAPETQYF. The CDR3 DNA reads TGTGCAAGTCGCTGCGGGGGGGCCCCGGAGACCCAGTACTTC.

The chain joins TRBV7-8 to TRBJ2-5, with TRBD2 matching 7 bases. The trim removed 5 bases at V and 3 bases at J, leaving 12 bases unmatched. Looked up from germline, CDR1 is SGHVS and CDR2 is FQNEAQ. There are 16 residues in the CDR3. This CDR3 reads CASSVRLAEGKETQYF. CDR3 bases: TGTGCCAGCAGCGTAAGACTAGCTGAGGGGAAAGAGACCCAGTACTTC.

The genes are TRBV19 and TRBJ1-6, with D possibly being TRBD1 (5 bases). Germline lookup yields CDR1 LNHDA and CDR2 SQIVND (reference sequence). Trimming shortened V by 1 base and J by 9 bases, and 10 bases separated the two germline ends. This CDR3 has 14 amino acids. The chain's CDR3 is CASSIGSGGSPLHF. The CDR3 nucleotides read TGTGCCAGTAGTATAGGTTCCGGGGGTTCACCCCTCCACTTT. Full variable domain (rest looked up from reference TRBV19 and TRBJ1-6): DGGITQSPKYLFRKEGQNVTLSCEQNLNHDAMYWYRQDPGQGLRLIYYSQIVNDFQKGDIAEGYSVSREKKESFPLTVTSAQKNPTAFYLCASSIGSGGSPLHFGNGTRLTVT.

The chain links TRBV27 to TRBJ2-3; D may be TRBD2 (6 bases). The CDR3 loop spans 17 amino acids. Germline assignment: CDR1 MNHEY and CDR2 SMNVEV (reference sequence). Trimming took off 2 bases at V and 1 base at J, with 16 bases between the two ends. The CDR3 is CASSLRSAGTRTDTQYF. CDR3 bases: TGTGCCAGCAGTTTAAGGTCCGCGGGGACCCGCACAGATACGCAGTATTTT.

The chain couples TRBV19 to TRBJ1-1; 8 bases match TRBD1. V lost 5 bases, J lost 2 bases, and 7 bases stayed unmatched. CDR1 LNHDA and CDR2 SQIVND come from the germline V gene (reference sequence). CDR3 length: 15 residues. The CDR3 sequence: CASSLTGALNTEAFF. The CDR3 coding sequence is TGTGCCAGTAGTTTGACAGGGGCCCTAAACACTGAAGCTTTCTTT.

The rearrangement links TRBV30 to TRBJ2-1; D is perhaps TRBD1 (6 bases). V gave up 2 bases and J gave up 6 bases, with 17 bases separating them. The CDR3 sequence is 15 residues long. CDR1 is GTSNPN, CDR2 SVGIG, per germline (reference sequence). As DNA, the CDR3 is TGTGCCTGGAGTTGGGAGTTGGGGGCCTCCAATGAGCAGTTCTTC. Translating gives CAWSWELGASNEQFF.

V is TRBV4-1 and J is TRBJ1-6; 7 bases are shared with TRBD1. V was pared by 4 bases and J by 5 bases, with 5 bases of the junction left unmatched. This CDR3 spans 15 amino acids. The germline gives CDR1 MGHRA, CDR2 YSYEKL. For the CDR3, the DNA is TGCGCCAGCAGCCTCGAACAGGGGAATAATTCACCCCTCCACTTT. As protein: CASSLEQGNNSPLHF.

This chain links TRBV7-9 with TRBJ1-2, with a weak D call TRBD1 (6 bases). V was trimmed by 7 bases and J by 4 bases, leaving 19 bases between them. The length of the CDR3 is 15 residues. Per germline, CDR1 SEHNR and CDR2 FQNEAQ (reference sequence). The CDR3: CASTPGGGTGYGYTF. The DNA of the CDR3 is TGTGCCAGCACCCCGGGGGGGGGCACGGGCTATGGCTACACCTTC.

This clone showed up just a few times. The chain couples TRBV30 to TRBJ2-7; 8 nucleotides line up with TRBD1. Germline lookup yields CDR1 GTSNPN and CDR2 SVGIG (reference sequence). This CDR3 contains 11 residues. V dropped 8 bases and J dropped 5; count of bases not matched to a gene: 5. CDR3 sequence reads: CAHRGRNEQYF. In DNA form, the CDR3 reads TGTGCCCACAGGGGGAGGAACGAGCAGTACTTC.

The chain recombines TRBV28 with TRBJ1-3, with D perhaps TRBD1 (6 bases). The V gene lost 7 bases and the J gene lost 6 bases, with 22 bases spanning the gap. The CDR3 covers 16 residues. Germline V lookup: CDR1 MDHEN, CDR2 SYDVKM. The chain's CDR3 is CASTKTLQGWVNTIYF. Here the CDR3 DNA reads TGTGCCAGCACTAAAACTCTTCAGGGGTGGGTAAACACCATATATTTT.

The gene calls are TRBV18 and TRBJ2-5, with 10 bases identical to TRBD1. V lost 1 base to trimming and J lost 1 base; unmatched junction nucleotides: 3. CDR1 KGHSH and CDR2 LQKENI come from the germline V gene. The length of the CDR3 is 16 residues. The CDR3 loop reads CASSPRGQGLQETQYF. The CDR3 nucleotides are TGTGCCAGCTCACCACGGGGACAGGGGCTCCAAGAGACCCAGTACTTC.

The chain employs TRBV30 and TRBJ2-1, with TRBD2 identical over 8 bases. From germline, CDR1 is GTSNPN and CDR2 SVGIG (reference sequence). V was clipped by 2 bases and J by 4 bases; unmatched bases: 7. The CDR3 loop spans 15 amino acids. This CDR3 reads CAWSPPAGGYNEQFF. Written as DNA, the CDR3 is TGTGCCTGGAGTCCCCCCGCGGGAGGTTACAATGAGCAGTTCTTC.